What follows is one T cell receptor beta chain and its context. These data are taken from a study of CD8 T cells in Susac syndrome. The CDR3 has 14 residues. Between the trimmed V and J ends, which lost 3 bases and 1 base, there was a span of 11 bases. CDR1 is SQVTM, CDR2 ANQGSEA, per germline. An input of roughly 0.5 to 1 ug of RNA was subjected to reverse transcription using random hexamers. TCRdb reanalysed the immunoSEQ multiplex PCR reads using MiXCR and keeps one entry per CDR3 protein. The data show around 200,000 distinct CDR3 sequences, almost 96% seen once. The sequencing input was CD4+ T cells from PBMCs. The sequence derives from a human donor with multiple sclerosis. The chain employs TRBV29-1 and TRBJ2-3; D possibly corresponds to TRBD2 (5 bases). The CDR3 loop reads CSVDSSRGTDTQYF. The CDR3 nucleotides are TGCAGCGTTGATTCCTCGCGGGGCACAGATACGCAGTATTTT.